This T cell receptor beta chain was retrieved from a study of human T cells and chemical hapten exposure. The CDR3 runs 11 residues. The V gene lost 4 bases and the J gene lost 5 bases, with 5 bases spanning the gap. Germline assignment: CDR1 SQVTM and CDR2 ANQGSEA. TCRdb re-called the 5' RACE reads through MiXCR, storing one row per CDR3 protein. The table records about 140,000 distinct CDR3 sequences, 4.1% of them present only once. The table lists this clonotype with many counts. The total RNA was obtained from whole blood that was not fractionated. This receptor was identified in a female donor in good health. This chain joins TRBV29-1 and TRBJ2-2; D unresolved. The CDR3 bases are TGCAGCGTTGGAAGGACCGGGGAGCTGTTTTTT. As protein: CSVGRTGELFF.